Sequencing of this TCR beta chain was carried out in a study of cytomegalovirus exposure and HLA in healthy donors. The study's findings and limits: Later on, a genetic analysis was performed. It linked a missense variant in DCLRE1C with V- and J-gene trimming of TCR beta. Associated with HLA alleles at 0.05 false discovery rate in a later analysis were approximately 17,000 TCR beta sequences. A prior analysis recorded that most TCR beta V segments were productive about 87% or about 30% of the time.

Comments on this clone: The antigen is undetermined.

CDR1 and CDR2 (germline): LGHNA, YSLEER. V was trimmed by 2 bases and J by 2 bases, leaving 7 bases between them. This CDR3 region has 13 residues. Nominal health characterized the donors when sampled, though unrecorded immune exposures were likely. The PCR was carried out with 60 Vbeta primers and 13 Jbeta primers. Clones were sequenced by immunoSEQ multiplex PCR, and TCRdb holds only the in-frame ones, with some missing. The sample holds more than 85,000 clones, approximately 80% seen once. Sequences were obtained from PBMCs. The chain employs TRBV4-3 and TRBJ2-7; D call uncertain. This clonotype was obtained from a woman in her twenties or thirties in good health and CMV-seronegative. The CDR3 DNA follows: TGCGCCAGCAGCCAACAGTTCGCCTACGAGCAGTACTTC. Protein: CASSQQFAYEQYF.